A single sample is the source of the 4 T cell receptor beta chains below, sequenced in a study of CD8+ T cells in alopecia areata. In each case, RNA was isolated and then reverse transcribed into cDNA as the sequencing template. The table came from immunoSEQ multiplex PCR; TCRdb's copy has only in-frame clones and leaves some out. The data hold 50,000 to 70,000 clones, with roughly two fifths observed a single time. Sequenced: NKG2D-low CD8+ T cells sorted from blood. Receptors were obtained from a human donor with alopecia areata.

The chain employs TRBV7-9 and TRBJ2-3, with 12 bases that match TRBD2. Germline CDR1 is SEHNR and CDR2 is FQNEAQ (reference sequence). The CDR3 length is 18 residues. V was clipped by 4 bases and J by 0 bases; unmatched bases: 8. The CDR3: CASSSTSGGLQSTDTQYF. The CDR3 nucleotides are TGTGCCAGCAGCTCGACTAGCGGGGGCCTCCAGAGCACAGATACGCAGTATTTT.

The chain is built from TRBV19 and TRBJ2-5; D is ambiguous. The germline V gene has CDR1 LNHDA and CDR2 SQIVND (reference sequence). Trimming stripped 1 base from V and 7 bases from J, with 13 bases between. CDR3 length: 14 amino acids. The CDR3 nucleotides read TGTGCCAGTAGTATAGGGACGGCCTCAGTGACCCAGTACTTC. Encoded protein: CASSIGTASVTQYF.

This chain joins TRBV29-1 and TRBJ1-1; the D is unclear. Per the germline V gene, CDR1 is SQVTM and CDR2 is ANQGSEA. This CDR3 has 11 amino acids. Trimming left V 4 bases short and J 3 bases short, with 6 bases between. The CDR3 DNA reads TGCAGCGTTGTGGAGCACACTGAAGCTTTCTTT. Protein sequence: CSVVEHTEAFF.

The rearrangement uses TRBV12-5 and TRBJ1-5; the D is unclear. The V end lost 6 bases, the J end lost 1 base, and 7 bases lay between the germline ends. Germline V gene sequence: CDR1 LGHNT, CDR2 FRNRAP. CDR3 size: 13 residues. The CDR3 loop reads CASGTSSNQPQHF. The DNA for the CDR3 is TGTGCTAGTGGGACCTCGAGCAATCAGCCCCAGCATTTT.